These T cell receptor beta chains were read from a single sample in a study of blood T cells in healthy people across ages. MiXCR, applied by TCRdb to the 5' RACE reads, yields one record per CDR3 protein. Found here are 1.5 million to 2 million distinct CDR3 sequences, almost 35% of them singletons; the top ten hold over 9%. Sequencing was performed on blood. These receptors were obtained from a woman between 25 and 40 years old in good health. The conserved cysteine and the conserved F or W are not part of the CDR3 here. Clone size is given for some rows only: seen once, a few or many times, or a class if the clone is expanded.

V gene,J gene,clone size,CDR3 length,CDR3 protein
TRBV25-1,TRBJ1-1,.,12,ASRSVGAPTEAF
TRBV4-1,TRBJ2-1,.,17,ASSQEPFTGPTAYNEQF
TRBV29-1,TRBJ2-1,many,13,SVEVTLAGVDEQF
TRBV7-9,TRBJ1-5,once,10,ASSLTTGLQH
TRBV7-3,TRBJ2-5,few,12,ASSHPWGEETQY
TRBV4-1,TRBJ1-5,.,13,ASSLVWTNNQPQH
TRBV20-1,TRBJ2-7,.,13,SARDQAFSSYEQY
TRBV7-3,TRBJ2-1,.,14,ASSSTRGSGRNEQF
TRBV5-1,TRBJ2-1,few,10,ASSPLAKEQF
TRBV20-1,TRBJ1-5,.,13,SARSGGYSNQPQH
TRBV11-2,TRBJ2-3,.,13,ASSPGQLFTDTQY